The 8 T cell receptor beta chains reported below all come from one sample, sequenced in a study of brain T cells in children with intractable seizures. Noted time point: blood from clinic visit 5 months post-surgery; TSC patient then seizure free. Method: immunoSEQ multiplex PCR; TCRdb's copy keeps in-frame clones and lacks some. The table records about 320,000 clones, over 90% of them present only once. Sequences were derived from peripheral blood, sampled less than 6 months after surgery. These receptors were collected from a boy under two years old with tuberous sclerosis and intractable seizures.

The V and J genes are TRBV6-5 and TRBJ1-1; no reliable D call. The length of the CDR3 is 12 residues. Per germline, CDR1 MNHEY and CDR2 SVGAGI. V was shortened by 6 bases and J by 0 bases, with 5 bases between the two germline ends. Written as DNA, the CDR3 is TGTGCCAGCAGACTAATGAACACTGAAGCTTTCTTT. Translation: CASRLMNTEAFF.

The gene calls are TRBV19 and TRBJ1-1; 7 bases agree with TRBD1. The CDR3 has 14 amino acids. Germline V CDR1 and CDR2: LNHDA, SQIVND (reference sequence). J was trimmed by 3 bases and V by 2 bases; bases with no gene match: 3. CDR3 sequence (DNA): TGTGCCAGTAGTATACAGGGGGAGTACACTGAAGCTTTCTTT. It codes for CASSIQGEYTEAFF.

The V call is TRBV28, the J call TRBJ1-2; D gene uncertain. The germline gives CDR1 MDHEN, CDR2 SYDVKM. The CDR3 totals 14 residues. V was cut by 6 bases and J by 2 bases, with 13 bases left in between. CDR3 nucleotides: TGTGCCAGCAGGACGGACGGAAGAAACTATGGCTACACCTTC. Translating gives CASRTDGRNYGYTF.

CDR3 in amino acids: CASREQGSAVYGYTF. The CDR3 coding sequence is TGTGCCAGCAGGGAACAGGGGAGCGCGGTATACGGCTACACCTTC. The genes are TRBV6-4 and TRBJ1-2, with 7 bases that match TRBD1. Trimming cost V 6 bases and J 8 bases; bases outside gene matches: 15. This CDR3 spans 15 amino acids. From germline, CDR1 is MRHNA and CDR2 SNTAGT.

The CDR3 DNA sequence: TGCGCCAGCAGTCGTCTCGGGGATAGAGGTGAAAAACTGTTTTTT. This encodes CASSRLGDRGEKLFF. The chain carries TRBV5-1 and TRBJ1-4; D remains unclear. Germline V gives CDR1 SGHRS, CDR2 YFSETQ. Trimming removed 5 bases at V and 7 bases at J, with 18 bases between. This CDR3 has 15 residues. The full variable domain, its missing parts supplied by reference TRBV5-1 and TRBJ1-4, is KAGVTQTPRYLIKTRGQQVTLSCSPISGHRSVSWYQQTPGQGLQFLFEYFSETQRNKGNFPGRFSGRQFSNSRSEMNVSTLELGDSALYLCASSRLGDRGEKLFFGSGTQLSVL.

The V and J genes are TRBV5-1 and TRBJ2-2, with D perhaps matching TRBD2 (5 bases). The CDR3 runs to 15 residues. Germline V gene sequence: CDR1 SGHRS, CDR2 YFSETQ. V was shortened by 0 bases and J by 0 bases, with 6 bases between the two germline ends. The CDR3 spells CASSLGGSNTGELFF. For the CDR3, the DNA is TGCGCCAGCAGCTTGGGAGGGTCGAACACCGGGGAGCTGTTTTTT.

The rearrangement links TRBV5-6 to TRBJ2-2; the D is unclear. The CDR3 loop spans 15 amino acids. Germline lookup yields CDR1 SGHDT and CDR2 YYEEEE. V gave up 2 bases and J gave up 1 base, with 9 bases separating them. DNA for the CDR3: TGTGCCAGCAGCTTCCCTCTCGAGAACACCGGGGAGCTGTTTTTT. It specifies CASSFPLENTGELFF.

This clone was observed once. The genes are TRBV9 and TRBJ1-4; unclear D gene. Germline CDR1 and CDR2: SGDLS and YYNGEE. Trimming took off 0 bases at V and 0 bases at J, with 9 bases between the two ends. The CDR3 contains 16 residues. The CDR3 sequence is CASSVGSSATNEKLFF. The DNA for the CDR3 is TGTGCCAGCAGCGTAGGGTCTTCTGCAACTAATGAAAAACTGTTTTTT.